The next 21 T cell receptor beta chains were all read from a single sample in a study of blood T cells in healthy people across ages. It was with a sample-barcoded 5' primer and a J-beta primer mix that a second PCR of roughly 7 to 11 cycles was run. Via MiXCR, TCRdb re-called the 5' RACE reads, giving one row per CDR3 protein. The sample holds 540,000 or so distinct CDR3 sequences; about 25% are singletons and the top ten take 15% to 20%. Sequencing was done on a sample of blood. The origin of the receptors is an older woman in good health.

Only a few counts were recorded for this clonotype. The V call is TRBV2, the J call TRBJ2-7; TRBD1 matches 7 bases. The V gene's germline CDR1 is SNHLY and CDR2 FYNNEI. The CDR3 length is 12 residues. V gave up 7 bases and J gave up 6 bases; unmatched junction bases: 6. CDR3 DNA: TGTGCCAGCACCGCAACAGGGGTCGAGCAGTACTTC. This codes for CASTATGVEQYF. The full variable domain, with the rest looked up from reference TRBV2 and TRBJ2-7, is EPEVTQTPSHQVTQMGQEVILRCVPISNHLYFYWYRQILGQKVEFLVSFYNNEISEKSEIFDDQFSVERPDGSNFTLKIRSTKLEDSAMYFCASTATGVEQYFGPGTRLTVT.

This CDR3 is CASIPIDRDGNTIYF. The CDR3 DNA follows: TGTGCCAGCATCCCAATAGACAGGGATGGAAACACCATATATTTT. The chain links TRBV28 to TRBJ1-3, with 7 bases identical to TRBD1. The germline V gene encodes CDR1 MDHEN and CDR2 SYDVKM. The CDR3 has 15 residues. Trimming cost V 7 bases and J 3 bases; bases outside gene matches: 9. Full variable domain (outside the CDR3, taken from reference TRBV28 and TRBJ1-3): DVKVTQSSRYLVKRTGEKVFLECVQDMDHENMFWYRQDPGLGLRLIYFSYDVKMKEKGDIPEGYSVSREKKERFSLILESASTNQTSMYLCASIPIDRDGNTIYFGEGSWLTVV.

This clonotype was seen more than once but under ten times. The genes are TRBV6-2 or TRBV6-3 and TRBJ2-5, with D possibly TRBD2 on 5 matching bases. The CDR3 totals 18 residues. Trimming cost V 1 base and J 5 bases, with 23 bases left between them. Germline V gene lookup returns CDR1 MNHEY and CDR2 SVGEGT. CDR3 protein: CASSYLYSTGSNAETQYF. CDR3 nucleotides: TGTGCCAGCAGTTACTTATACTCGACGGGGTCTAATGCGGAGACCCAGTACTTC.

This clonotype was detected only once. The genes are TRBV20-1 and TRBJ2-7, with 9 positions matching TRBD1. This CDR3 is 12 amino acids long. Germline V lookup: CDR1 DFQATT, CDR2 SNEGSKA (reference sequence). Trimming removed 8 bases from V and 2 bases from J; junction bases left unmatched: 4. The CDR3 region is CSTGQGPYEQYF. The CDR3 region has the DNA TGCAGTACGGGACAGGGACCCTACGAGCAGTACTTC.

There are a few counts of this clonotype. The chain has TRBV7-2 and TRBJ2-3; D gene ambiguous. Germline-derived CDR1 and CDR2 are SGHTA and FQGNSA. V was pared by 6 bases and J by 5 bases, with 18 bases between. The CDR3 totals 15 residues. Here the CDR3 DNA reads TGTGCCAGCAGATCTCCGGGTGCAAACCGAGATACGCAGTATTTT. Translating gives CASRSPGANRDTQYF.

This clonotype was seen more than once but under ten times. The chain links TRBV25-1 to TRBJ2-1; 7 bases agree with TRBD1. Unmatched junction bases numbered 2, after V lost 6 bases and J lost 6 bases. This CDR3 has 12 amino acids. The germline V gene has CDR1 MGHDK and CDR2 SYGVNS. The CDR3 DNA is TGTGCCAGCAGGACAGGGCTCAATGAGCAGTTCTTC. Its translation is CASRTGLNEQFF.

This clonotype was seen a few times. The chain carries TRBV12-5 and TRBJ2-3; 10 bases are a match to TRBD1. The germline CDR1 and CDR2 sequences are LGHNT and FRNRAP. The CDR3 is 17 residues long. J was trimmed by 1 base and V by 6 bases; bases with no gene match: 10. The CDR3 spells CASGSGTGVQGTDTQYF. In DNA, the CDR3 is TGTGCTAGTGGCTCCGGGACAGGGGTCCAAGGCACAGATACGCAGTATTTT.

Ten or more counts support this clonotype. CDR3 in amino acids: CASRYLRDRVLDPSSLHF. In DNA, the CDR3 is TGTGCCAGCAGGTATCTCCGGGACAGGGTTTTGGACCCTTCGTCCCTCCACTTT. This chain links TRBV12-3 or TRBV12-4 with TRBJ1-6; 9 positions agree with TRBD1. CDR3 length equals 18 residues. Trimming at V came to 6 bases and at J to 14 bases, leaving 23 bases not matched to a gene.

In this sample, this clonotype turned up a few times. The CDR3 bases are TGTGCCAGCAGTACGACTAGAGAATTAACCGGGGAGCTGTTTTTT. This sequence encodes CASSTTRELTGELFF. V usage is TRBV6-2 or TRBV6-3 and J usage is TRBJ2-2; a possible D gene is TRBD2 (6 bases). Deletions cut 5 bases from V and 5 bases from J, with 15 bases between. CDR3 size: 15 residues. Germline values: CDR1 MNHEY, CDR2 SVGEGT.

A remark on this clonotype: A junction end diverges from the germline sequence, so it may reflect a read error. The chain has TRBV7-2 and TRBJ1-5; D remains unclear. CDR3 length equals 13 residues. Germline-derived CDR1 and CDR2 are SGHTA and FQGNSA. The CDR3 DNA reads as TGTGCCGGCAGCGAGGGAGGCAATCAGCCCCAGCATTTT. Protein: CAGSEGGNQPQHF. The full variable domain, in which reference TRBV7-2 and TRBJ1-5 provide the parts outside the CDR3, is GAGVSQSPSNKVTEKGKDVELRCDPISGHTALYWYRQSLGQGLEFLIYFQGNSAPDKSGLPSDRFSAERTGGSVSTLTIQRTQQEDSAVYLCAGSEGGNQPQHFGDGTRLSIL.

The CDR3 region is CASSLELTSGGPEAEQFF. CDR3 coding DNA: TGCGCCAGCAGCTTGGAGCTTACTAGCGGGGGCCCCGAAGCGGAGCAGTTCTTC. V is TRBV5-1 and J is TRBJ2-1, with 11 nucleotides matching TRBD2. CDR3 length: 18 amino acids. Germline V gene data show CDR1 as SGHRS and CDR2 as YFSETQ. Unmatched junction bases numbered 15, after V lost 0 bases and J lost 10 bases. The whole variable domain, filled in from reference TRBV5-1 and TRBJ2-1, reads KAGVTQTPRYLIKTRGQQVTLSCSPISGHRSVSWYQQTPGQGLQFLFEYFSETQRNKGNFPGRFSGRQFSNSRSEMNVSTLELGDSALYLCASSLELTSGGPEAEQFFGPGTRLTVL.

The gene calls are TRBV4-3 and TRBJ1-5, with D possibly matching TRBD1 (5 bases). Germline V gene sequence: CDR1 LGHNA, CDR2 YSLEER. CDR3 length equals 15 residues. V was cut by 0 bases and J by 9 bases, with 15 bases left in between. CDR3 sequence: CASSQDRGQKTPQHF. The CDR3 DNA reads as TGCGCCAGCAGCCAAGATCGAGGACAAAAGACGCCCCAGCATTTT.

The V gene is TRBV5-1, the J gene TRBJ2-7, with 11 nucleotides matching TRBD2. Germline trimming cut 4 bases from V and 7 bases from J; bases unmatched to any gene: 10. This CDR3 is built from 15 residues. Germline-derived CDR1 and CDR2 are SGHRS and YFSETQ. The chain's CDR3 is CASSENSGGAGEQYF. CDR3 bases: TGCGCCAGCAGCGAGAATAGCGGGGGGGCCGGGGAGCAGTACTTC.

This clonotype was seen a few times. The junction differs from germline at one of its ends, possibly a read error. V and J are TRBV5-1 and TRBJ1-2; no definite D call. The germline V gene has CDR1 SGHRS and CDR2 YFSETQ. This CDR3 has 13 residues. The CDR3 loop is CASSLAANYGYTF. CDR3 sequence (DNA): TGCGCCAGCAGCTTAGCAGCTAATTATGGCTACACCTTC.

The chain joins TRBV6-5 to TRBJ2-6; D unclear. The CDR3 totals 17 residues. Trimming removed 2 bases at V and 0 bases at J, with 11 bases between. Per the germline V gene, CDR1 is MNHEY and CDR2 is SVGAGI. CDR3 protein: CASSYAKSGSGANVLTF. DNA of the CDR3: TGTGCCAGCAGTTACGCTAAGTCGGGCTCTGGGGCCAACGTCCTGACTTTC.

There are a few counts of this clonotype. The junction departs from the called germline gene at one end, perhaps through a read error. This sequence joins TRBV7-2 and TRBJ2-2; 7 nucleotides align to TRBD1. The CDR3 spans 16 residues. Germline V gene lookup returns CDR1 SGHTA and CDR2 FQGNSA. The CDR3 DNA reads TGTGTCAGCAGCGTCTCGACAGGGCTAACCACCGGGGAGCTGTTTTTT. Translation: CVSSVSTGLTTGELFF.

The chain recombines TRBV20-1 with TRBJ2-5; 14 bases map to TRBD2. The CDR3 is 15 residues long. The V gene's germline CDR1 is DFQATT and CDR2 SNEGSKA (reference sequence). Germline trimming cut 5 bases from V and 5 bases from J; bases unmatched to any gene: 7. DNA of the CDR3: TGCAGTGCTTTGACTAGCGGGGGGGCCAAGGAGACCCAGTACTTC. It yields the protein CSALTSGGAKETQYF.

The rearrangement uses TRBV7-9 and TRBJ2-7, with a possible D match to TRBD2 (6 bases). CDR1 is SEHNR, CDR2 FQNEAQ, per germline (reference sequence). V was pared by 5 bases and J by 0 bases, with 14 bases between. The CDR3 covers 15 residues. The DNA for the CDR3 is TGTGCCAGCAGCCCCCATGGGGGGAGCTCCTACGAGCAGTACTTC. Protein: CASSPHGGSSYEQYF. Full variable domain (outside the CDR3, taken from reference TRBV7-9 and TRBJ2-7): DTGVSQNPRHKITKRGQNVTFRCDPISEHNRLYWYRQTLGQGPEFLTYFQNEAQLEKSRLLSDRFSAERPKGSFSTLEIQRTEQGDSAMYLCASSPHGGSSYEQYFGPGTRLTVT.

The chain links TRBV6-5 to TRBJ1-2, with TRBD1 matching over 10 bases. Unmatched junction bases numbered 4, after V lost 10 bases and J lost 2 bases. Germline CDR1 reads MNHEY; CDR2 reads SVGAGI. This CDR3 contains 13 residues. CDR3: CATTTGGNYGYTF. The CDR3 DNA reads as TGTGCCACCACGACAGGGGGCAACTATGGCTACACCTTC.

The rearrangement uses TRBV5-1 and TRBJ2-1; 7 nucleotides match TRBD1. This CDR3 is built from 15 residues. Germline V gene sequence: CDR1 SGHRS, CDR2 YFSETQ. V gave up 2 bases and J gave up 6 bases; unmatched junction bases: 8. CDR3: CASSFMTGYGNEQFF. Here the CDR3 DNA reads TGCGCCAGCAGCTTTATGACAGGGTATGGCAATGAGCAGTTCTTC. The full variable domain, in which reference TRBV5-1 and TRBJ2-1 provide the parts outside the CDR3, is KAGVTQTPRYLIKTRGQQVTLSCSPISGHRSVSWYQQTPGQGLQFLFEYFSETQRNKGNFPGRFSGRQFSNSRSEMNVSTLELGDSALYLCASSFMTGYGNEQFFGPGTRLTVL.

The rearrangement links TRBV7-3 to TRBJ1-2; TRBD1 agrees at 8 bases. This CDR3 comprises 13 residues. After removal of 4 bases from V and 6 bases from J, the junction contained 4 bases not matched to a gene. CDR1 and CDR2 (germline): SGHTA, FQGTGA. DNA for the CDR3: TGTGCCAGCAGCTCGACAGGGGCCAATGGCTACACCTTC. Its protein product is CASSSTGANGYTF.